Presented here are 24 T cell receptor beta chains from one specimen sequenced in a study of blood T cell repertoires in COVID-19. Repertoires were generated with immunoSEQ multiplex PCR, while TCRdb's copy carries only in-frame clones and drops some. The sample has about 64,000 clones; around nine tenths are singletons. The sequenced sample consisted of PBMCs or T cells enriched from blood (not recorded which). These receptors came from a woman aged 40-49 years who had recovered from COVID-19.

The rearrangement links TRBV5-4 to TRBJ2-4; 7 nucleotides agree with TRBD1. The CDR3 runs 15 residues. Germline V CDR1 and CDR2: SGHNT, YYREEE (reference sequence). Trimming at V came to 3 bases and at J to 1 base, leaving 4 bases not matched to a gene. In nucleotides, the CDR3 is TGTGCCAGCAGCTCCCGGGACAGCGCCAAAAACATTCAGTACTTC. It translates to CASSSRDSAKNIQYF.

This chain uses TRBV5-4 with TRBJ2-3; D might be TRBD1 (6 bases). The CDR3 is 13 residues long. In germline, CDR1 is SGHNT, CDR2 YYREEE (reference sequence). Deletions cut 5 bases from V and 2 bases from J, with 9 bases between. The CDR3: CASRKGVTDTQYF. The CDR3 DNA is TGTGCCAGCAGGAAGGGGGTCACAGATACGCAGTATTTT.

The J gene is TRBJ1-3, the V gene TRBV18; a possible D gene is TRBD1 (6 bases). The germline V gene has CDR1 KGHSH and CDR2 LQKENI. The V end lost 6 bases, the J end lost 0 bases, and 15 bases lay between the germline ends. The CDR3 has 16 amino acids. CDR3 protein: CASSWGQPDSGNTIYF. The CDR3 nucleotides are TGTGCCAGCTCTTGGGGACAACCCGACTCTGGAAACACCATATATTTT.

The chain couples TRBV3-1 (or the pseudogene TRBV3-2) to TRBJ2-3, with TRBD2 matching over 9 bases. CDR3 size: 15 residues. The ends lost 3 bases at V and 5 bases at J; junction bases unmatched: 6. Germline assignment: CDR1 LGHDT and CDR2 YNNKEL (reference sequence). CDR3 protein: CASSQRGGRGDTQYF. The CDR3 DNA sequence: TGTGCCAGCAGCCAGCGGGGGGGCCGGGGAGATACGCAGTATTTT.

The DNA for the CDR3 is TGTGCCAGCAGCATGACTAGCGGGGGGGCCATAAACAATGAGCAGTTCTTC. Protein: CASSMTSGGAINNEQFF. The rearrangement uses TRBV6-4 and TRBJ2-1; 14 bases map to TRBD2. The J segment lost 5 bases and the V segment lost 6 bases, leaving 9 bases of the junction unmatched. Germline V CDR1 and CDR2: MRHNA, SNTAGT. The CDR3 covers 17 residues.

This chain links TRBV6-6 with TRBJ1-2; 7 positions agree with TRBD1. CDR3 length: 15 amino acids. Germline CDR1 reads MNHNY; CDR2 reads SVGAGI (reference sequence). V dropped 10 bases and J dropped 6; count of bases not matched to a gene: 17. This CDR3 is CATVRSGGSGDGYTF. In DNA, the CDR3 is TGTGCCACCGTCAGATCAGGGGGTTCGGGGGATGGCTACACCTTC.

This chain uses TRBV3-1 (or the pseudogene TRBV3-2) with TRBJ1-1, with D unclear. V lost 1 base and J 1 base, leaving 7 bases between the germline ends. Germline CDR1 and CDR2: LGHDT and YNNKEL (reference sequence). The CDR3 extends over 14 amino acids. The CDR3: CASSQGWANTEAFF. The CDR3 DNA is TGTGCCAGCAGCCAAGGTTGGGCGAACACTGAAGCTTTCTTT.

V usage is TRBV7-8 and J usage is TRBJ1-2, with 10 positions matching TRBD1. The V segment lost 1 base and the J segment 4 bases; nucleotides outside the gene matches: 6. CDR1 is SGHVS and CDR2 is FQNEAQ in the germline V gene. The CDR3 length is 16 residues. The CDR3 reads CASSLVGTGVLYGYTF. CDR3 sequence (DNA): TGTGCCAGCAGCTTAGTCGGGACAGGGGTCCTCTATGGCTACACCTTC.

This sequence joins TRBV5-4 and TRBJ1-2; D uncertain. CDR3 size: 13 residues. The germline CDR1 and CDR2 sequences are SGHNT and YYREEE (reference sequence). V was pared by 4 bases and J by 2 bases, with 9 bases between. The CDR3, as DNA: TGTGCCAGCAGCGACATACAGAACTATGGCTACACCTTC. Translated: CASSDIQNYGYTF.

The V call is TRBV12-3 or TRBV12-4, the J call TRBJ2-7, with 7 bases fitting TRBD1. The CDR3 is 13 residues long. The J segment lost 3 bases and the V segment lost 5 bases, leaving 4 bases of the junction unmatched. The CDR3 region is CASSPGTDYEQYF. CDR3 coding DNA: TGTGCCAGCAGTCCCGGGACAGACTACGAGCAGTACTTC.

The chain joins TRBV5-6 to TRBJ2-7; TRBD2 agrees at 11 bases. Losses at the gene ends were 2 bases for V and 4 bases for J; bases not matched to a gene: 8. CDR1 and CDR2 (germline): SGHDT, YYEEEE. This CDR3 has 16 residues. CDR3 nucleotide sequence: TGTGCCAGCAGCTTCCTAGCGGGGGGCCGCCGTTACGAGCAGTACTTC. It encodes CASSFLAGGRRYEQYF.

The table lists this clone with a few counts. The chain recombines TRBV12-3 or TRBV12-4 with TRBJ1-5, with 7 bases that match TRBD1. The CDR3 is 13 amino acids. V dropped 7 bases and J dropped 10; count of bases not matched to a gene: 10. The CDR3, as DNA: TGTGCCAGCAATAAGGGACAGACTACACCCCAGCATTTT. It encodes CASNKGQTTPQHF.

V gene TRBV27 combines with J gene TRBJ1-5; no clear D. CDR3 size: 15 residues. The V gene lost 0 bases and the J gene lost 0 bases, with 6 bases spanning the gap. Germline CDR1 MNHEY, CDR2 SMNVEV (reference sequence). Here the CDR3 reads CASSLSPLSNQPQHF. The CDR3 DNA reads as TGTGCCAGCAGTTTATCCCCCCTTAGCAATCAGCCCCAGCATTTT.

The chain recombines TRBV19 with TRBJ1-3; the D gene is possibly TRBD1 (6 bases). Germline V lookup: CDR1 LNHDA, CDR2 SQIVND (reference sequence). The ends were cut back, 6 bases at V and 0 bases at J, with 12 bases in the middle. The CDR3 length is 15 residues. The CDR3 reads CASRVQGISGNTIYF. DNA of the CDR3: TGTGCCAGTAGGGTTCAGGGGATCTCTGGAAACACCATATATTTT.

The chain employs TRBV5-4 and TRBJ1-1, with TRBD1 as a possible D gene (6 bases). CDR1 and CDR2 from the germline V gene are SGHNT and YYREEE (reference sequence). V was trimmed by 2 bases and J by 4 bases, leaving 12 bases between them. This CDR3 is built from 14 residues. The CDR3 DNA reads as TGTGCCAGCAGCTTCACGGACAGCGGCACTGAAGCTTTCTTT. Its translation is CASSFTDSGTEAFF.

The chain couples TRBV29-1 to TRBJ1-3; D remains ambiguous. The ends were cut back, 4 bases at V and 0 bases at J, with 7 bases in the middle. Germline V gives CDR1 SQVTM, CDR2 ANQGSEA. CDR3 size: 13 residues. CDR3: CSVGASSGNTIYF. In nucleotides, the CDR3 is TGCAGCGTTGGAGCGTCCTCTGGAAACACCATATATTTT.

J is TRBJ2-1 and V is TRBV7-9; TRBD1 matches 7 bases. CDR3 length equals 14 residues. The V gene end was trimmed by 5 bases and the J gene end by 5 bases; junction bases not matched to a gene: 6. Germline CDR1 reads SEHNR; CDR2 reads FQNEAQ (reference sequence). CDR3 amino acids: CASSRTGQNNEQFF. In nucleotides, the CDR3 is TGTGCCAGCAGCCGGACAGGACAGAACAATGAGCAGTTCTTC.

This rearrangement joins TRBV11-3 to TRBJ1-1; possible D gene TRBD1, 6 bases. The V end lost 5 bases, the J end lost 6 bases, and 13 bases lay between the germline ends. This CDR3 spans 13 amino acids. CDR1 SGHNT and CDR2 YENEEA come from the germline V gene. The DNA for the CDR3 is TGTGCCAGCAGCCCTGCGGCAGGGGCTGAAGCTTTCTTT. This gives the protein CASSPAAGAEAFF.

The rearrangement links TRBV7-9 to TRBJ1-1, with D maybe TRBD1 (5 bases). Trimming left V 6 bases short and J 1 base short, with 9 bases between. The CDR3 consists of 13 residues. Germline CDR1 and CDR2: SEHNR and FQNEAQ (reference sequence). This CDR3 reads CASSLDRNTEAFF. Here the CDR3 DNA reads TGTGCCAGCAGTCTTGACAGGAACACTGAAGCTTTCTTT. Supplemented by reference TRBV7-9 and TRBJ1-1, the full variable domain reads DTGVSQNPRHKITKRGQNVTFRCDPISEHNRLYWYRQTLGQGPEFLTYFQNEAQLEKSRLLSDRFSAERPKGSFSTLEIQRTEQGDSAMYLCASSLDRNTEAFFGQGTRLTVV.

This sequence joins TRBV5-1 and TRBJ2-2; maybe TRBD2 (5 bases). CDR3 length: 16 residues. Looked up from germline, CDR1 is SGHRS and CDR2 is YFSETQ. V lost 1 base to trimming and J lost 2 bases, with 12 bases between them. In DNA form, the CDR3 reads TGCGCCAGCAGCTTGATCGGGGTTTCAAACACCGGGGAGCTGTTTTTT. Amino acids: CASSLIGVSNTGELFF.

As for this clone: It is unclear where the CDR3 begins or ends on the DNA, so no DNA is shown, and the CDR3 is as TCRdb lists it. V gene TRBV6-1 combines with J gene TRBJ1-1; the table's D call TRBD1 went unverified against the DNA. Germline lookup yields CDR1 MNHNS and CDR2 SASEGT. Both ends counted, the CDR3 spans 15 residues. The CDR3 is CASSEVFWQDTEAFF.

The chain has TRBV6-5 and TRBJ1-4, with D unclear. Trimming left V 5 bases short and J 7 bases short, with 14 bases between. Per the germline V gene, CDR1 is MNHEY and CDR2 is SVGAGI. This CDR3 has 14 amino acids. The CDR3 DNA reads TGTGCCAGCAGTAGCAGGTCGCTCCCTGAAAAACTGTTTTTT. This codes for CASSSRSLPEKLFF.

V is TRBV19 and J is TRBJ1-2; 9 positions match TRBD1. CDR3 length equals 15 residues. V trimming: 7 bases; J trimming: 2 bases; junction bases outside the gene matches: 8. The germline V gene has CDR1 LNHDA and CDR2 SQIVND (reference sequence). The CDR3 bases are TGTGCCAGTAACCGACCCGGACAGGGGAACTATGGCTACACCTTC. Protein: CASNRPGQGNYGYTF.

The CDR3 DNA follows: TGTGCCAGCAGCTTAGGGGACAGGGGTTATGGCTACACCTTC. It encodes CASSLGDRGYGYTF. This chain joins TRBV7-9 and TRBJ1-2, with 10 bases fitting TRBD1. Trimming at V came to 1 base and at J to 5 bases, leaving 1 base not matched to a gene. The CDR3 loop spans 14 amino acids. The germline V gene encodes CDR1 SEHNR and CDR2 FQNEAQ (reference sequence).